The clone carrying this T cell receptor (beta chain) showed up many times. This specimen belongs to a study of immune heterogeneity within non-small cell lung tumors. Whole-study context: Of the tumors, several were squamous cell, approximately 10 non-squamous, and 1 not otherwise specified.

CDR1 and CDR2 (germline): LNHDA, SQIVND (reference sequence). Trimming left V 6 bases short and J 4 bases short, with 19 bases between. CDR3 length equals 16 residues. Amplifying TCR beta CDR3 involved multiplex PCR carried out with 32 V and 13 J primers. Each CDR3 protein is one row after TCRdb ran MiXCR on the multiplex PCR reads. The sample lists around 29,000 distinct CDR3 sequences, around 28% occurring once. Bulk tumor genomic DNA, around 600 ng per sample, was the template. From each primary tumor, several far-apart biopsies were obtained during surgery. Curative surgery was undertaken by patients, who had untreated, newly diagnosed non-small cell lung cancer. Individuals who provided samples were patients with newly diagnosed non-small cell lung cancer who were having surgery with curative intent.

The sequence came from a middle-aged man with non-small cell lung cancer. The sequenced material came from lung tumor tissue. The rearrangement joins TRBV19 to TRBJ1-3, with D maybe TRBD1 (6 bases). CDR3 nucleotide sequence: TGTGCCAGTAGGGGAACAGGGTCGGGCGCGGGAAACACCATATATTTT. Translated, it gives CASRGTGSGAGNTIYF.